This T cell receptor beta chain stems from a study of blood T cell repertoires in COVID-19. Turning to the study itself: The United States, Italy and Spain supplied acute and convalescent COVID-19 samples. PBMCs, B-cell-depleted T cells, or T cells provided the cDNA or gDNA that made up the material.

Germline assignment: CDR1 LNHDA and CDR2 SQIVND (reference sequence). The CDR3 spans 14 residues. The junction had 6 bases not matched to a gene; V was cut back by 4 bases and J by 3 bases. Profiled with immunoSEQ multiplex PCR; TCRdb holds only in-frame clones, not every one. The sample contains under 300,000 clones, roughly 88% of which appear only once. Sequencing was performed on peripheral blood. The chain combines TRBV19 with TRBJ2-7, with 7 bases identical to TRBD1. The sequence came from a man under 40 who had recovered from COVID-19. CDR3 protein: CASSTGQAGYEQYF. The CDR3 coding sequence is TGTGCCAGTAGTACCGGACAGGCGGGCTACGAGCAGTACTTC.